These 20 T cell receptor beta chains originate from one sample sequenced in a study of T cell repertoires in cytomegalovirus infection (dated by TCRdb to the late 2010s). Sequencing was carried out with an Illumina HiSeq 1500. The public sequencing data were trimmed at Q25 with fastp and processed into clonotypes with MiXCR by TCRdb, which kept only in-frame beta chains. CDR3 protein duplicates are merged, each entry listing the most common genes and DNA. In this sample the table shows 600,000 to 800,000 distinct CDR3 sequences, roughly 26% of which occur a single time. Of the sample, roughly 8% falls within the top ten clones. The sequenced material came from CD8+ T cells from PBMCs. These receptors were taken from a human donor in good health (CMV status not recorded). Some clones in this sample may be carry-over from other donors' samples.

The CDR3 coding sequence is TGTGCCAGCAGCGTAGCTGGGGGCAGGGATCCTGAAGCTTTCTTT. The encoded protein is CASSVAGGRDPEAFF. The rearrangement uses TRBV9 and TRBJ1-1, with D maybe TRBD1 (6 bases). Germline CDR1 SGDLS, CDR2 YYNGEE. This CDR3 spans 15 amino acids. The V gene lost 0 bases and the J gene lost 6 bases, with 15 bases spanning the gap.

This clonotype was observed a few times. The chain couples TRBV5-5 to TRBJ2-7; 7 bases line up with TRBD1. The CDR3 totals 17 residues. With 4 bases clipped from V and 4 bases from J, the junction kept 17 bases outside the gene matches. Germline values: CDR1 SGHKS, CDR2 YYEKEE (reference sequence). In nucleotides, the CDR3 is TGTGCCAGCAGCCCGGGACAGCTCGCTCGCTTAAAATACGAGCAGTACGTC. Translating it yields CASSPGQLARLKYEQYV.

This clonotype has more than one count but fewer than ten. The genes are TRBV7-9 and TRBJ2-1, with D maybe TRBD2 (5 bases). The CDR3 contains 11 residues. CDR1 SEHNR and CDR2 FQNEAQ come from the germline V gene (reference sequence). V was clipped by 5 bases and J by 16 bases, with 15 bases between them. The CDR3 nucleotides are TGTGCCAGCAGCCCTGGAACCGGGGTTTTCTTC. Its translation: CASSPGTGVFF.

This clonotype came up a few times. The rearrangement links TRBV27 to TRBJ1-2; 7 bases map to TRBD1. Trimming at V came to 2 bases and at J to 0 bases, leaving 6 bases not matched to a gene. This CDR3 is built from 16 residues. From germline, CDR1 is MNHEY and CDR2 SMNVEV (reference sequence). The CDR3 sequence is CASSLGAGGSNYGYTF. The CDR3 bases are TGTGCCAGCAGTTTAGGGGCAGGGGGGTCTAACTATGGCTACACCTTC.

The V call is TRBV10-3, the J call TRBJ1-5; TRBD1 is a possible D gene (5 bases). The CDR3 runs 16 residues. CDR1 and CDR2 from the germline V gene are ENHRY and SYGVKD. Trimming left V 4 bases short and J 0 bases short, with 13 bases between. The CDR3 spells CAISAYRTPSNQPQHF. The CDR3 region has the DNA TGTGCCATCAGTGCTTACAGGACACCTAGCAATCAGCCCCAGCATTTT.

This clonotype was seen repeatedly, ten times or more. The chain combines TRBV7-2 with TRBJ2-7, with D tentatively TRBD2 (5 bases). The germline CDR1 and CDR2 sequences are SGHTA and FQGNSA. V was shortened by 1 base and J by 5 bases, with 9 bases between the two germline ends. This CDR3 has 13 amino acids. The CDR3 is CASSLVEGNEQYF. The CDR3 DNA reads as TGTGCCAGCAGCTTAGTCGAGGGAAACGAGCAGTACTTC.

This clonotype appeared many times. This chain's CDR3 is CATSADDLYEQYF. In nucleotides, the CDR3 is TGTGCCACCAGCGCGGACGACCTCTACGAGCAGTACTTC. J is TRBJ2-7 and V is TRBV15, with D unresolved. V lost 5 bases, J lost 3 bases, and 11 bases lay in between. Germline CDR1 is LNHNV and CDR2 is YYDKDF (reference sequence). The CDR3 totals 13 residues.

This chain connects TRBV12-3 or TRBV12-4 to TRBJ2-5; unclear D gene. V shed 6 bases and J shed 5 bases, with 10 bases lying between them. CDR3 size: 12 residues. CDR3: CASRYRRETQYF. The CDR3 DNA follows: TGTGCCAGCAGGTACAGACGGGAGACCCAGTACTTC.

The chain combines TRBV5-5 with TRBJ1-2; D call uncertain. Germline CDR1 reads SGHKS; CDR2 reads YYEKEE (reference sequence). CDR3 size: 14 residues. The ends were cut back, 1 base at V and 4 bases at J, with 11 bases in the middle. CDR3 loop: CASSLRDTSYGYTF. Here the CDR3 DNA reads TGTGCCAGCAGCTTGCGGGATACCTCCTATGGCTACACCTTC.

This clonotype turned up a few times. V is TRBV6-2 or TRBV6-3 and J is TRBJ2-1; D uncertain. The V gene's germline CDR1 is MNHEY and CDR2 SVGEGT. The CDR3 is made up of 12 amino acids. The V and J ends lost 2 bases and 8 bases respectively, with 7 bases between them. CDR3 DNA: TGTGCCAGCAGTTACCCCCAGGATGAGCAGTTCTTC. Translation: CASSYPQDEQFF.

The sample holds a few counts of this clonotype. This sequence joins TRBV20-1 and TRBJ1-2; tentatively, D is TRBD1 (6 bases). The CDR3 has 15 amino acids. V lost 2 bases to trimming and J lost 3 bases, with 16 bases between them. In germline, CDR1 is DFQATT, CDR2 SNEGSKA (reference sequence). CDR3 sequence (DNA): TGCAGTGCTAGACCGATAGTGGACAGAGACTATGGCTACACCTTC. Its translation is CSARPIVDRDYGYTF.

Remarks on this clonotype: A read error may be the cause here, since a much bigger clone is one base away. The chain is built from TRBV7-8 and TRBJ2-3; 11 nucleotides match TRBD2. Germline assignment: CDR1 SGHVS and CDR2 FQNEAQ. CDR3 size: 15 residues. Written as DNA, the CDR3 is TGTGTCAGCAGCGACACTAGCGGGGGTACAGATACGCAGTATTTT. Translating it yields CVSSDTSGGTDTQYF.

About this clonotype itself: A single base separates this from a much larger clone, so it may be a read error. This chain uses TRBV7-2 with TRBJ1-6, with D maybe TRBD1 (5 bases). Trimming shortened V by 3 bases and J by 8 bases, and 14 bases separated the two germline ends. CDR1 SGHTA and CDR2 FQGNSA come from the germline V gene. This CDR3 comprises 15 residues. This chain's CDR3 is CASSFYRTRDSPLHF. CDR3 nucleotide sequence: TGTGCCAGCAGCTTCTACAGGACAAGGGATTCACCCCTCCACTTT. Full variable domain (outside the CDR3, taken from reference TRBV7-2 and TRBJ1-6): GAGVSQSPSNKVTEKGKDVELRCDPISGHTALYWYRQSLGQGLEFLIYFQGNSAPDKSGLPSDRFSAERTGGSVSTLTIQRTQQEDSAVYLCASSFYRTRDSPLHFGNGTRLTVT.

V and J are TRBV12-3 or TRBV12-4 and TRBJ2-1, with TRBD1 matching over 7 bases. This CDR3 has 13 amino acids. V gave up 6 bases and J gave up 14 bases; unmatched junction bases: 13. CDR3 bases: TGTGCCAGCAGCTCCTCCAACGACAGGGATAAGTTCTTC. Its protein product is CASSSSNDRDKFF.

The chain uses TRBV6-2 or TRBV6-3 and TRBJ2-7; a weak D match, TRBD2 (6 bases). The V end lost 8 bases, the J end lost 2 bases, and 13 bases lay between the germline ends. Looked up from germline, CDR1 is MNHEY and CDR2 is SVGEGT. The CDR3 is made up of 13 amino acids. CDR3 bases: TGTGCCAGCTCGGGAGTAGGGACCTACGAGCAGTACGTC. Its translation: CASSGVGTYEQYV.

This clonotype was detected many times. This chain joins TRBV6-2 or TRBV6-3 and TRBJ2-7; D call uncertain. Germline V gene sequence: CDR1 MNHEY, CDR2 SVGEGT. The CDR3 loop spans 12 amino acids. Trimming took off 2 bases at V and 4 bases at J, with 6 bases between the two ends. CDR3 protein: CASSYGRYEQYF. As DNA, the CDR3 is TGTGCCAGCAGTTACGGCAGGTACGAGCAGTACTTC.

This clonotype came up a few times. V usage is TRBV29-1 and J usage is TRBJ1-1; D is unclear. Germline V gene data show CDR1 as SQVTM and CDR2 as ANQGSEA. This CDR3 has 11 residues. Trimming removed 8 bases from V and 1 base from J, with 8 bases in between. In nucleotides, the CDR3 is TGCAGCCTTTGGACGAACACTGAAGCTTTCTTT. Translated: CSLWTNTEAFF.

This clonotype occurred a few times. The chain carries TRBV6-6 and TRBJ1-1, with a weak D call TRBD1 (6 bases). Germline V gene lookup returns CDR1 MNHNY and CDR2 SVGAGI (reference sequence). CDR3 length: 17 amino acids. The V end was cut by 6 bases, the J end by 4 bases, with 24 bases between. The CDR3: CASSNSPLQGGGTEAFF. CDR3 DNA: TGTGCCAGCAGCAATTCCCCCCTACAGGGCGGTGGCACTGAAGCTTTCTTT.

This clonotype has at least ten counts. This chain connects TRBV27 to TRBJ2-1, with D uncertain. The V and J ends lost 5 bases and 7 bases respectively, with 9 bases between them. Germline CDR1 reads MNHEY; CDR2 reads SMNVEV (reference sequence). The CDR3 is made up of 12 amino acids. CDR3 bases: TGTGCCAGCAGTCCCCCGGGTAATGAGCAGTTCTTC. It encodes CASSPPGNEQFF.

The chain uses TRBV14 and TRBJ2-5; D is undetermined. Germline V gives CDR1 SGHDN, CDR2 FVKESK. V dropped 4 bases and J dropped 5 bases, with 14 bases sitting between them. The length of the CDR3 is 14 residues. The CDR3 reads CASSPTFSRETQYF. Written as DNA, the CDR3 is TGTGCCAGCAGCCCCACCTTTAGCCGGGAGACCCAGTACTTC.